This TCR beta chain was sequenced in a study of blood T cell repertoires in COVID-19 (dated by TCRdb to the early 2020s). Background on the whole study: The collaborator samples originated in the United States, Italy and Spain and spanned the acute and convalescent phases of COVID-19. The sample metadata nearly always contained a de-identified subject ID, COVID-19 status, age in years and sex. The dataset comprised deeply sampled blood TCRbeta repertoires from subjects exposed to, actively infected with, or recovered from COVID-19. Samples were obtained from the ongoing ImmuneRACE study (first 160 participants) and from about 1,300 subjects provided by 6 global collaborators. Where HLA class I and class II types were available, the types were taken from metadata supplied by the sample provider, not from assay-based typing. The material from the prospective study consisted of cDNA or gDNA derived from T cells, B-cell-depleted T cells, or PBMCs. The repertoires were released in a freely available public database intended as a resource for research on the immune response to SARS-CoV-2. Overall results and qualifications from the work: The quantity of clinical and demographic metadata differed by source and by participant and was supplied without curation.

CDR1 and CDR2 are drawn from the germline V gene: SGHTA, FQGNSA. Between the V and J ends, shortened by 1 base and 0 bases respectively, the junction contains 7 bases. From cysteine to phenylalanine, the CDR3 is 15 amino acids long. Kept here is only the CDR3 DNA, which spans 45 bases and is read in frame from base 1. Comment on this clone: Its antigen remains undetermined. Base quality data are lacking; no much larger clone is found one base away.

Whole blood was collected in K2EDTA tubes by collaborating institutions according to the institutions' own protocols. For TCRbeta analysis, collaborator samples were shipped as frozen whole blood, as isolated PBMCs, or as DNA extracted from either sample type. TCRbeta CDR3 regions were amplified from genomic DNA by means of the immunoSEQ Assay, a bias-controlled multiplex PCR. The study's own analysis went as follows. Within the assay, amplification of reference gene primers was used to estimate how many nucleated cells each sample contained. To quantify the absolute abundance of each unique TCRbeta CDR3 rearrangement, sequence reads were collapsed and filtered. Productive Simpson clonality was computed per sample as the square root of Simpson's diversity index over productive rearrangements. TCRdb obtained this table from immuneACCESS and retained in-frame rearrangements with V and J assigned. These tables miss some clones; where compared with another copy, unresolved V genes account for less than half of the shortfall, and the remainder is unexplained. V, J and clone size reflect that table, while D and trimming were determined from the DNA. For this sample there are more than 150,000 clones; roughly four fifths appear just once. The ten top clones hold about 5.7% of the sample.

The TCR originated in a woman aged 40 to 50 with acute or convalescent COVID-19. Sequences were obtained from peripheral blood. Recombination linked TRBV7-2 to TRBJ2-1; perhaps TRBD2 is the D gene, with 5 bases matching. Read as DNA, the sequence is TGTGCCAGCAGCTTAGTAGGGAGCTCCTACAATGAGCAGTTCTTC. It specifies CASSLVGSSYNEQFF.